Below, 25 T cell receptor beta chains from the same sample are listed, as sequenced in a study of spatial heterogeneity in lung cancer. Time point denoted: sample taken at primary tumor resection. Material for sequencing was whole RNA from tumor, nontumor lung or frozen PBMC, left unsorted. TCRdb recomputed calls from the 5' RACE reads with MiXCR, one row per CDR3 protein. This repertoire shows roughly 10,000 distinct CDR3 sequences, less than 25% found once; its top ten account for less than 40%. The sequencing here drew on PBMCs, taken at surgery. The receptors were sampled from a female donor with early-stage non-small cell lung cancer.

The V call is TRBV12-3 or TRBV12-4, the J call TRBJ2-1, with D perhaps matching TRBD2 (6 bases). CDR3 length: 15 residues. The V end was cut by 3 bases, the J end by 7 bases, with 16 bases between. The CDR3 DNA is TGTGCCAGCAGTTTGGGGGTCGGGGGTCCGAATGAGCAGTTCTTC. Translated, it gives CASSLGVGGPNEQFF.

This chain uses TRBV24-1 with TRBJ2-5; TRBD1 agrees at 10 bases. The J segment lost 3 bases and the V segment lost 3 bases, leaving 3 bases of the junction unmatched. This CDR3 has 15 residues. Germline values: CDR1 KGHDR, CDR2 SFDVKD. CDR3 residues: CATSDPGTGEETQYF. CDR3 coding DNA: TGTGCCACCAGTGATCCCGGGACAGGGGAAGAGACCCAGTACTTC.

A few counts support this clonotype. The chain is built from TRBV19 and TRBJ2-6; 9 nucleotides line up with TRBD1. The ends lost 11 bases at V and 1 base at J; junction bases unmatched: 12. CDR3 length: 17 residues. Germline-derived CDR1 and CDR2 are LNHDA and SQIVND (reference sequence). The CDR3 loop is CAGTDRDRVSGANVLTF. The CDR3, as DNA: TGTGCCGGTACCGACCGGGACAGGGTTTCTGGGGCCAACGTCCTGACTTTC.

This clonotype was seen many times. This chain joins TRBV3-1 and TRBJ2-1; D may be TRBD2 (6 bases). The germline V gene has CDR1 LGHDT and CDR2 YNNKEL (reference sequence). V gave up 1 base and J gave up 2 bases, with 9 bases separating them. CDR3 length: 15 amino acids. CDR3 DNA: TGTGCCAGCAGCCAAGCGGGAGCCCCCTACAATGAGCAGTTCTTC. It codes for CASSQAGAPYNEQFF.

By frequency in the sample, this clonotype is medium-sized. This chain joins TRBV6-2 or TRBV6-3 and TRBJ2-3; no clear D gene. CDR1 MNHEY and CDR2 SVGEGT come from the germline V gene. Trimming pared 0 bases from V and 4 bases from J, leaving 8 bases between. This CDR3 has 14 residues. CDR3 nucleotide sequence: TGTGCCAGCAGTTACTCGGGATCCCCAGATACGCAGTATTTT. Translation: CASSYSGSPDTQYF.

V gene TRBV7-3 combines with J gene TRBJ2-1; D tentatively fits TRBD1 or TRBD2 (5 bases each). V was shortened by 5 bases and J by 5 bases, with 22 bases between the two germline ends. Germline-derived CDR1 and CDR2 are SGHTA and FQGTGA. This CDR3 spans 17 amino acids. CDR3 DNA: TGTGCCAGCAGCCCCCGTGAGGTGAGGGGCAGGAACAATGAGCAGTTCTTC. Protein: CASSPREVRGRNNEQFF.

The V gene is TRBV30, the J gene TRBJ1-2; D is ambiguous. The germline CDR1 and CDR2 sequences are GTSNPN and SVGIG (reference sequence). Trimming shortened V by 4 bases and J by 6 bases, and 9 bases separated the two germline ends. The CDR3 has 11 amino acids. The CDR3 sequence: CAWTVGDGYTF. The CDR3 DNA reads TGTGCCTGGACTGTAGGAGATGGCTACACCTTC.

This clonotype has just a few counts. The chain uses TRBV29-1 and TRBJ2-7; D remains unclear. The germline V gene encodes CDR1 SQVTM and CDR2 ANQGSEA. The CDR3 contains 12 residues. Trimming pared 6 bases from V and 2 bases from J, leaving 11 bases between. Here the CDR3 reads CSVLTGPYEQYF. The CDR3 nucleotides read TGCAGCGTCTTGACCGGACCCTACGAGCAGTACTTC.

The rearrangement uses TRBV12-3 or TRBV12-4 and TRBJ2-3, with D unresolved. Between the trimmed V and J ends, which lost 7 bases and 2 bases, there was a span of 16 bases. This CDR3 contains 15 residues. The CDR3 nucleotides are TGTGCCAGCACGGTACCCCTTGGGGACACAGATACGCAGTATTTT. It codes for CASTVPLGDTDTQYF.

A few counts support this clonotype. V usage is TRBV20-1 and J usage is TRBJ2-2; D not certain. There are 15 residues in the CDR3. Trimming took 0 bases from V and 2 from J, leaving 10 bases between them. Germline CDR1 is DFQATT and CDR2 is SNEGSKA (reference sequence). CDR3 residues: CSARDIGLNTGELFF. The DNA of the CDR3 is TGCAGTGCTAGAGATATCGGGCTTAACACCGGGGAGCTGTTTTTT.

This clonotype has more than one count but fewer than ten. The chain employs TRBV11-2 and TRBJ2-1, with D perhaps TRBD1 (6 bases). Germline V gene lookup returns CDR1 SGHAT and CDR2 FQNNGV. V was pared by 7 bases and J by 8 bases, with 12 bases between. The CDR3 has 12 residues. The CDR3 sequence is CASTTGSHEQFF. In DNA, the CDR3 is TGTGCCAGCACCACAGGGTCCCATGAGCAGTTCTTC.

This clonotype has a handful of counts. V and J are TRBV3-1 and TRBJ2-2; no clear D. This CDR3 comprises 12 residues. Per germline, CDR1 LGHDT and CDR2 YNNKEL (reference sequence). Trimming took 1 base from V and 7 from J, leaving 4 bases between them. The CDR3 bases are TGTGCCAGCAGCCAAGTTGGCGGGGAGCTGTTTTTT. It is translated as CASSQVGGELFF.

A remark on this clonotype: An end of the junction differs from the germline gene, which may be a read error. As DNA, the CDR3 is TGTGCCAGCAGCTTGGGGAGCGCCCGCCTGAGCTATCGCTACACCTTC. It specifies CASSLGSARLSYRYTF. This chain connects TRBV5-4 to TRBJ1-2; D call uncertain. Germline V lookup: CDR1 SGHNT, CDR2 YYREEE (reference sequence). The CDR3 consists of 16 residues.

This clonotype was found a few times. The rearrangement joins TRBV10-3 to TRBJ2-5; D is ambiguous. Per germline, CDR1 ENHRY and CDR2 SYGVKD. The V and J ends lost 3 bases and 3 bases respectively, with 5 bases between them. The CDR3 sequence is 12 residues long. CDR3 coding DNA: TGTGCCATCAGTGACAAGGAAGAGACCCAGTACTTC. Protein: CAISDKEETQYF.

This clonotype is a singleton in its sample. This sequence joins TRBV28 and TRBJ2-3, with 10 bases identical to TRBD2. Germline-derived CDR1 and CDR2 are MDHEN and SYDVKM. CDR3 length equals 19 residues. V shed 5 bases and J 2 bases; nucleotides not matched to a gene: 16. The DNA of the CDR3 is TGTGCCAGCAGTACCTCGACTTGGACTAGCGGAACTATCACAGATACGCAGTATTTT. The encoded protein is CASSTSTWTSGTITDTQYF.

The J gene is TRBJ2-7, the V gene TRBV12-3 or TRBV12-4; D is perhaps TRBD1 (6 bases). The CDR3 has 15 amino acids. V lost 3 bases, J lost 2 bases, and 14 bases lay in between. The DNA for the CDR3 is TGTGCCAGCAGTTTCGGACAGTCTCACACCTACGAGCAGTACTTC. Encoded protein: CASSFGQSHTYEQYF.

This clonotype has a count of ten or more. The rearrangement links TRBV3-1 to TRBJ2-5; D might be TRBD2 (6 bases). Germline assignment: CDR1 LGHDT and CDR2 YNNKEL (reference sequence). The CDR3 sequence is 14 residues long. Trimming pared 4 bases from V and 9 bases from J, leaving 18 bases between. The CDR3 loop reads CASSPGGDPMAQYF. The DNA for the CDR3 is TGTGCCAGCAGCCCTGGCGGGGACCCAATGGCCCAGTACTTC.

In its sample, this clonotype ranks as medium-sized. The CDR3 is CASSLRGQDTYGYTF. The CDR3 bases are TGTGCCAGCAGCTTACGTGGCCAGGACACCTATGGCTACACCTTC. The rearrangement uses TRBV7-2 and TRBJ1-2; possibly TRBD1 for D (5 bases). The CDR3 has 15 amino acids. Germline-derived CDR1 and CDR2 are SGHTA and FQGNSA. Between the trimmed V and J ends, which lost 2 bases and 4 bases, there was a span of 14 bases.

The V and J genes are TRBV5-1 and TRBJ2-5, with D hard to call. Germline V gene sequence: CDR1 SGHRS, CDR2 YFSETQ. Trimming removed 5 bases from V and 1 base from J, with 15 bases in between. The CDR3 is 15 amino acids. CDR3: CASRVSTVIQETQYF. CDR3 in DNA: TGCGCCAGCAGGGTCTCGACCGTAATCCAAGAGACCCAGTACTTC.

The chain recombines TRBV6-2 or TRBV6-3 with TRBJ1-1; D gene ambiguous. The length of the CDR3 is 14 residues. The V and J ends lost 8 bases and 2 bases respectively, with 15 bases between them. The germline V gene encodes CDR1 MNHEY and CDR2 SVGEGT. The CDR3 is CASLSTGLNTEAFF. The CDR3 DNA is TGTGCCAGCCTCTCTACTGGGCTTAACACTGAAGCTTTCTTT.

The gene calls are TRBV20-1 and TRBJ1-1; 7 bases line up with TRBD1. Germline-derived CDR1 and CDR2 are DFQATT and SNEGSKA (reference sequence). The CDR3 is made up of 12 amino acids. The trim removed 3 bases at V and 6 bases at J, leaving 4 bases unmatched. The CDR3 here is CSARRDRPEAFF. In nucleotides, the CDR3 is TGCAGTGCTAGGCGGGACAGACCTGAAGCTTTCTTT.

The chain carries TRBV29-1 and TRBJ2-6; a weak D match, TRBD1 (6 bases). Germline V gene lookup returns CDR1 SQVTM and CDR2 ANQGSEA. CDR3 length equals 15 residues. V was pared by 4 bases and J by 2 bases, with 12 bases between. The CDR3 nucleotides read TGCAGCGTTGGCCTACAGGGTGCTGGGGCCAACGTCCTGACTTTC. Translation gives CSVGLQGAGANVLTF.

V and J are TRBV27 and TRBJ1-4, with D perhaps TRBD1 (5 bases). Looked up from germline, CDR1 is MNHEY and CDR2 is SMNVEV (reference sequence). The CDR3 extends over 15 amino acids. The germline V and J ends were trimmed by 5 bases and 8 bases, with 18 bases remaining between them. As DNA, the CDR3 is TGTGCCAGCAGTCCGACGGTGGGGGTGGGGGAAAAACTGTTTTTT. It translates to CASSPTVGVGEKLFF. The full variable domain, its missing parts supplied by reference TRBV27 and TRBJ1-4, is EAQVTQNPRYLITVTGKKLTVTCSQNMNHEYMSWYRQDPGLGLRQIYYSMNVEVTDKGDVPEGYKVSRKEKRNFPLILESPSPNQTSLYFCASSPTVGVGEKLFFGSGTQLSVL.

Points on this clonotype: Its ends do not fully match the called genes, so a read error is possible. The V call is TRBV10-3, the J call TRBJ1-4; the D gene is possibly TRBD1 (6 bases). CDR1 and CDR2 from the germline V gene are ENHRY and SYGVKD. The CDR3 totals 16 residues. Here the CDR3 reads CAISTPPGAPNENLFF. CDR3 coding DNA: TGTGCCATCAGTACCCCTCCAGGGGCACCTAATGAAAATCTGTTTTTT.

This clonotype is medium-sized. CDR3 amino acids: CASSLRDYSFNEQFF. In DNA form, the CDR3 reads TGTGCCAGCAGTTTACGTGACTATAGCTTCAATGAGCAGTTCTTC. V is TRBV28 and J is TRBJ2-1; D is possibly TRBD2 (5 bases). V was shortened by 2 bases and J by 6 bases, with 14 bases between the two germline ends. Germline CDR1 and CDR2: MDHEN and SYDVKM. The CDR3 is made up of 15 amino acids.